What follows are 9 T cell receptor beta chains derived from one specimen sequenced in a study of cytomegalovirus exposure and HLA in healthy donors (dated by TCRdb to 2016 to 2017). Libraries were built with the immunoSEQ multiplex PCR assay. Here the immuneACCESS table is served through TCRdb, limited to in-frame sequences with V and J called. Missing clones are a known gap in these copies; in checked studies unresolved V genes cover under half, and the rest lacks a known reason. This sample is represented by approximately 150,000 clones; around 84% of them were singletons. Together, the top ten hold 8.7% of the sample. Material: PBMCs. These receptors came from a man in his late teens or twenties in good health and CMV-seropositive.

This clone appeared a few times. The rearrangement links TRBV7-9 to TRBJ2-1; D gene unclear. V gave up 8 bases and J gave up 1 base, with 12 bases separating them. CDR3 size: 14 residues. Looked up from germline, CDR1 is SEHNR and CDR2 is FQNEAQ (reference sequence). CDR3 DNA: TGTGCCAGCGGCCCGCCCCTTTCCTACAATGAGCAGTTCTTC. The encoded protein is CASGPPLSYNEQFF.

The chain has TRBV5-8 and TRBJ1-4; 9 bases agree with TRBD1. With 4 bases clipped from V and 8 bases from J, the junction kept 6 bases outside the gene matches. Germline loops: CDR1 SGHTS, CDR2 YDEGEE. The CDR3 has 14 residues. In DNA, the CDR3 is TGTGCCAGCAGCAGGGACAGGGTCGGAGAAAAACTGTTTTTT. As protein: CASSRDRVGEKLFF.

The J gene is TRBJ1-6, the V gene TRBV28; D gene ambiguous. Trimming shortened V by 7 bases and J by 7 bases, and 11 bases separated the two germline ends. Germline V CDR1 and CDR2: MDHEN, SYDVKM. The CDR3 spans 13 residues. CDR3 sequence reads: CASNGKRNSPLHF. The CDR3 DNA reads as TGTGCCAGCAACGGGAAGAGAAATTCACCCCTCCACTTT.

This rearrangement joins TRBV19 to TRBJ1-3, with 7 nucleotides matching TRBD1. Germline trimming cut 9 bases from V and 0 bases from J; bases unmatched to any gene: 8. Looked up from germline, CDR1 is LNHDA and CDR2 is SQIVND (reference sequence). CDR3 length: 15 amino acids. This CDR3 reads CASTPGTVSGNTIYF. As DNA, the CDR3 is TGTGCCAGCACACCCGGGACAGTCTCTGGAAACACCATATATTTT.

This chain links TRBV5-1 with TRBJ1-3; possibly TRBD1 for D (6 bases). The CDR3 spans 14 residues. The germline CDR1 and CDR2 sequences are SGHRS and YFSETQ. Trimming removed 4 bases at V and 3 bases at J, with 11 bases between. CDR3 nucleotide sequence: TGCGCCAGCAGCCCCGGGACAAGTGGAAACACCATATATTTT. It codes for CASSPGTSGNTIYF.

A note on this clone: The junction departs from germline at one end; a sequencing error may be responsible. V is TRBV12-5 and J is TRBJ2-5; tentatively, D is TRBD2 (5 bases). The germline gives CDR1 LGHNT, CDR2 FRNRAP. The length of the CDR3 is 13 residues. The chain's CDR3 is CASGPLEAGRPNF. In nucleotides, the CDR3 is TGTGCTAGTGGTCCATTAGAGGCGGGTCGTCCTAACTTC.

This clone was detected only a few times. The chain has TRBV5-1 and TRBJ1-3; D unresolved. This CDR3 comprises 15 residues. V gave up 0 bases and J gave up 4 bases, with 11 bases separating them. Germline-derived CDR1 and CDR2 are SGHRS and YFSETQ. The CDR3 sequence is CASSLDRGVGNTIYF. The CDR3 DNA sequence: TGCGCCAGCAGCTTGGATCGGGGAGTCGGAAACACCATATATTTT.

The V gene is TRBV2, the J gene TRBJ2-7; TRBD1 matches 8 bases. The CDR3 sequence is 14 residues long. J gave up 6 bases and V 4 bases, and 8 bases lay outside the gene matches. From germline, CDR1 is SNHLY and CDR2 FYNNEI. CDR3 sequence reads: CASSVSGTGFEQYF. The CDR3 region has the DNA TGTGCCAGCAGTGTCTCTGGGACAGGTTTCGAGCAGTACTTC.

This chain connects TRBV9 to TRBJ1-1; TRBD1 might be the D (5 bases). CDR1 SGDLS and CDR2 YYNGEE come from the germline V gene. V lost 6 bases and J 3 bases, leaving 21 bases between the germline ends. The CDR3 runs to 16 residues. CDR3 loop: CASTQRPDPGDTEAFF. CDR3 bases: TGTGCCAGCACCCAGCGTCCGGACCCGGGGGACACTGAAGCTTTCTTT. The whole variable domain, remainder taken from reference TRBV9 and TRBJ1-1, is DSGVTQTPKHLITATGQRVTLRCSPRSGDLSVYWYQQSLDQGLQFLIQYYNGEERAKGNILERFSAQQFPDLHSELNLSSLELGDSALYFCASTQRPDPGDTEAFFGQGTRLTVV.